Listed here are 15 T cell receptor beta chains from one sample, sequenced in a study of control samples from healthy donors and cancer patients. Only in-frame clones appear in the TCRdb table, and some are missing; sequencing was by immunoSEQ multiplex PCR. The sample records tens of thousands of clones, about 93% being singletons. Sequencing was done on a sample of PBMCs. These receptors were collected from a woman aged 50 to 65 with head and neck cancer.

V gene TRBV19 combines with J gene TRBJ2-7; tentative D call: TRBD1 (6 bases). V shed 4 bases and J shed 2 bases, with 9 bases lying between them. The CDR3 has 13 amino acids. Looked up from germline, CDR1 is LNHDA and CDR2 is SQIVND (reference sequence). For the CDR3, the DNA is TGTGCCAGTAGTAGGGACAACACCTACGAGCAGTACTTC. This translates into CASSRDNTYEQYF.

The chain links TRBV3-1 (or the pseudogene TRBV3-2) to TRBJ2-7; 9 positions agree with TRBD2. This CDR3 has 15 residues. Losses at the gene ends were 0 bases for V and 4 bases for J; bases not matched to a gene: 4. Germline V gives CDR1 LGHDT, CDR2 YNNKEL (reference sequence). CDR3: CASSQDISGGYEQYF. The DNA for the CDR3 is TGTGCCAGCAGCCAAGATATTAGCGGGGGATACGAGCAGTACTTC.

CDR3 sequence (DNA): TGTGCCTGGAGAAAGGGGGAGAGGTCTGAAGCTTTCTTT. It specifies CAWRKGERSEAFF. The genes are TRBV30 and TRBJ1-1; weak D call: TRBD1 (6 bases). The CDR3 extends over 13 amino acids. Trimming stripped 3 bases from V and 6 bases from J, with 14 bases between. Germline assignment: CDR1 GTSNPN and CDR2 SVGIG (reference sequence).

CDR3 coding DNA: TGTGCCAGCTCAGCCGACAGGGTCGTCCATGAGCAGTTCTTC. Translation: CASSADRVVHEQFF. This chain links TRBV18 with TRBJ2-1; 7 bases align to TRBD1. After removal of 5 bases from V and 8 bases from J, the junction contained 9 bases not matched to a gene. CDR1 is KGHSH and CDR2 is LQKENI in the germline V gene. The CDR3 loop spans 14 amino acids.

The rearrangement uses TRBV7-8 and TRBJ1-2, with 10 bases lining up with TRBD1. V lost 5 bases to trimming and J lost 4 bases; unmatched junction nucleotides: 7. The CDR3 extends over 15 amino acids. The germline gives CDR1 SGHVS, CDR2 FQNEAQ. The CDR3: CASSRGGQGTYGYTF. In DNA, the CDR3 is TGTGCCAGCAGCCGAGGGGGACAGGGGACCTATGGCTACACCTTC.

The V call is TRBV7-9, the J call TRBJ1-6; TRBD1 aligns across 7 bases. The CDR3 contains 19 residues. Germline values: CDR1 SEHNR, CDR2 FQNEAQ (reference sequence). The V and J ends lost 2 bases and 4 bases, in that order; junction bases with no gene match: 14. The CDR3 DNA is TGTGCCAGCAGCTTAAAAACGCGGCAGGGGGAAATGTATAATTCACCCCTCCACTTT. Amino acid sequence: CASSLKTRQGEMYNSPLHF.

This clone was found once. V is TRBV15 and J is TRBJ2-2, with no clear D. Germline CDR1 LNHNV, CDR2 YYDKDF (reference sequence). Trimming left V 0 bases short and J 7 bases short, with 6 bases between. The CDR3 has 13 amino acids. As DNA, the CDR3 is TGTGCCACCAGCAGAGATCCCAACGGGGAGCTGTTTTTT. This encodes CATSRDPNGELFF.

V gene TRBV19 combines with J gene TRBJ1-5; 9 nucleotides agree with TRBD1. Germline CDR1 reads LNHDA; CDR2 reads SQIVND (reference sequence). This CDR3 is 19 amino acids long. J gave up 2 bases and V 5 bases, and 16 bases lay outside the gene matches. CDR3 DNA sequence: TGTGCCAGTAGTTTCGACCGGGACAGGGTGTCTCCGGGCAATCAGCCCCAGCATTTT. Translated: CASSFDRDRVSPGNQPQHF.

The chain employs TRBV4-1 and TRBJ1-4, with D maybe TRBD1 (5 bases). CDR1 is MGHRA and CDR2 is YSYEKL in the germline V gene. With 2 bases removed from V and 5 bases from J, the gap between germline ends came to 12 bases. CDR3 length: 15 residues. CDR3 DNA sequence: TGCGCCAGCAGCCAATTAGCAGGGAGGAATGAAAAACTGTTTTTT. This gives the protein CASSQLAGRNEKLFF.

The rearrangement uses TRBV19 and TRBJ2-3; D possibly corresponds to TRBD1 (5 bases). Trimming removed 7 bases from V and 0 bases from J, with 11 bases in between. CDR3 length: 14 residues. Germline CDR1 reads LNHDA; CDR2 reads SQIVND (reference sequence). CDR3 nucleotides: TGTGCCAGTACTCCAGACAGAAGCACAGATACGCAGTATTTT. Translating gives CASTPDRSTDTQYF.

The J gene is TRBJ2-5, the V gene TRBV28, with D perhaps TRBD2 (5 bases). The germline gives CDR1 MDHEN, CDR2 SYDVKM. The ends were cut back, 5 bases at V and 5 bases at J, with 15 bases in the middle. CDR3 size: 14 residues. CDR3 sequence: CASSLTGVRETQYF. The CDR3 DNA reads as TGTGCCAGCAGTCTGACCGGGGTCCGGGAGACCCAGTACTTC.

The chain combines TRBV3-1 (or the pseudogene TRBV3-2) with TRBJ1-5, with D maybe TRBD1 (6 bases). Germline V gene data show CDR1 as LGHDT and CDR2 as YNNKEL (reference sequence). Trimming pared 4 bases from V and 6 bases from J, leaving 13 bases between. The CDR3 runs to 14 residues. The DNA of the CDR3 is TGTGCCAGCAGCCCCCGACAGGTCGGTCAGCCCCAGCATTTT. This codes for CASSPRQVGQPQHF.

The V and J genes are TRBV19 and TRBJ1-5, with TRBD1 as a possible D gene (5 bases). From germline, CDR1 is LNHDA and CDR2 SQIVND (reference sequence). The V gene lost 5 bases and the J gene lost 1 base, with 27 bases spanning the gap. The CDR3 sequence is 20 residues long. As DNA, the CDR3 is TGTGCCAGTAGTCCCACCCCGGGCAGAAGGGGATTTGGAAGCAATCAGCCCCAGCATTTT. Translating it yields CASSPTPGRRGFGSNQPQHF.

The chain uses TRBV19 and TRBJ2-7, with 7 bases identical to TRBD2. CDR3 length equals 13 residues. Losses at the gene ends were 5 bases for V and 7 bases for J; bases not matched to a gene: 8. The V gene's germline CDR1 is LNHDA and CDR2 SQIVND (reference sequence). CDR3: CASSSDWGGEQYF. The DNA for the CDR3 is TGTGCCAGTAGTTCCGACTGGGGGGGAGAGCAGTACTTC. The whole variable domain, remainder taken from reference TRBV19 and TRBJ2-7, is DGGITQSPKYLFRKEGQNVTLSCEQNLNHDAMYWYRQDPGQGLRLIYYSQIVNDFQKGDIAEGYSVSREKKESFPLTVTSAQKNPTAFYLCASSSDWGGEQYFGPGTRLTVT.

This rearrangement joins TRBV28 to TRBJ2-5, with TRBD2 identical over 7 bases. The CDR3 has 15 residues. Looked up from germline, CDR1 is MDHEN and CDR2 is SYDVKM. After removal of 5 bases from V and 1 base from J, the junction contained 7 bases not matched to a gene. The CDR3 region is CASSGIAGLQETQYF. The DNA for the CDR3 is TGTGCCAGCAGTGGAATAGCGGGTCTCCAAGAGACCCAGTACTTC. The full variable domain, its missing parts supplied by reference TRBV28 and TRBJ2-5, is DVKVTQSSRYLVKRTGEKVFLECVQDMDHENMFWYRQDPGLGLRLIYFSYDVKMKEKGDIPEGYSVSREKKERFSLILESASTNQTSMYLCASSGIAGLQETQYFGPGTRLLVL.